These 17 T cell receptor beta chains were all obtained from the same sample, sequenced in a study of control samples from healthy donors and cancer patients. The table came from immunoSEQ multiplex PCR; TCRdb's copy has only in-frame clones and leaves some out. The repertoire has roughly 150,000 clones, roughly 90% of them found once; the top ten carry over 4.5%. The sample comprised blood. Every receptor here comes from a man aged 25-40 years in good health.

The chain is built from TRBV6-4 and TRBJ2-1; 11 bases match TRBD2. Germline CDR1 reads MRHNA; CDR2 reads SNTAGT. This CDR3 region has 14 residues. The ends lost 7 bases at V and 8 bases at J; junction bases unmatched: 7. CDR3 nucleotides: TGTGCCAGCAATTCGCCTAGCGGGGGGTATGAGCAGTTCTTC. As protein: CASNSPSGGYEQFF.

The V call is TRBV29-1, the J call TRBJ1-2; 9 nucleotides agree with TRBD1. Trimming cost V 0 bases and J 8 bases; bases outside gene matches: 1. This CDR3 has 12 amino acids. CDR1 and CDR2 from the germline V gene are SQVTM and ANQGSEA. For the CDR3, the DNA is TGCAGCGTTGAAGACGGGACAGGGGGCTACACCTTC. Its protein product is CSVEDGTGGYTF. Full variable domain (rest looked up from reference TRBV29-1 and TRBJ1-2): SAVISQKPSRDICQRGTSLTIQCQVDSQVTMMFWYRQQPGQSLTLIATANQGSEATYESGFVIDKFPISRPNLTFSTLTVSNMSPEDSSIYLCSVEDGTGGYTFGSGTRLTVV.

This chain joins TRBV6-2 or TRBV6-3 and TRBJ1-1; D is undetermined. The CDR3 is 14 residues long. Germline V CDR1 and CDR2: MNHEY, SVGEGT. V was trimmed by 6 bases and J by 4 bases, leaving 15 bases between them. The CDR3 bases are TGTGCCAGCAGCCCCAACGGCCTTATCACTGAAGCTTTCTTT. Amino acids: CASSPNGLITEAFF.

The CDR3 loop reads CATSDLSYLSKQFF. The DNA for the CDR3 is TGTGCCACCAGTGATTTAAGCTATTTAAGCAAGCAGTTCTTC. The chain couples TRBV24-1 to TRBJ2-1, with no clear D. This CDR3 has 14 residues. V gave up 1 base and J gave up 11 bases, with 14 bases separating them. Germline loops: CDR1 KGHDR, CDR2 SFDVKD.

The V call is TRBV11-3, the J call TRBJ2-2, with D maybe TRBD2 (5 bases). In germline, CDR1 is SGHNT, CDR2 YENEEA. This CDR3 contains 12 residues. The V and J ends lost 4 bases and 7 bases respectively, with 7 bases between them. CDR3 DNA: TGTGCCAGCAGCTACGGGATCGGGGAGCTGTTTTTT. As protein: CASSYGIGELFF.

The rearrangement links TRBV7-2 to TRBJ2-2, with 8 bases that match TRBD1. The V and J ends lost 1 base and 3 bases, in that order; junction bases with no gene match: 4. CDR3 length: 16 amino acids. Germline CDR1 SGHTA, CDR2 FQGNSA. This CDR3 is CASSLVGRGHTGELFF. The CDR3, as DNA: TGTGCCAGCAGCTTAGTGGGCAGGGGGCACACCGGGGAGCTGTTTTTT.

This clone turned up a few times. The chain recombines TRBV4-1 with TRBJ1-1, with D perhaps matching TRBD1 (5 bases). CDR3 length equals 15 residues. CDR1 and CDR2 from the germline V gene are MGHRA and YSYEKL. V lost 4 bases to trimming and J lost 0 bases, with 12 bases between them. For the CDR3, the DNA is TGCGCCAGCAGCCCCCAACGGGGCGTGAACACTGAAGCTTTCTTT. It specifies CASSPQRGVNTEAFF.

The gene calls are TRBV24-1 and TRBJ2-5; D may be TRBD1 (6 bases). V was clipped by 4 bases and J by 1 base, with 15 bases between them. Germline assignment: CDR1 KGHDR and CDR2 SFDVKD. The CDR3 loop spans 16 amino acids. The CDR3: CATSEGGTGVQETQYF. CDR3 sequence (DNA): TGTGCCACCAGTGAAGGGGGAACAGGAGTCCAAGAGACCCAGTACTTC.

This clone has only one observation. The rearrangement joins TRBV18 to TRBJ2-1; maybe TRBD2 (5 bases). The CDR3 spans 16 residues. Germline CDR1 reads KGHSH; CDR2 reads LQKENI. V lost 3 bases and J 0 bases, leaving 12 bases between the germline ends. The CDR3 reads CASSPPRGTSYNEQFF. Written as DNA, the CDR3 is TGTGCCAGCTCACCCCCCCGGGGTACCTCCTACAATGAGCAGTTCTTC.

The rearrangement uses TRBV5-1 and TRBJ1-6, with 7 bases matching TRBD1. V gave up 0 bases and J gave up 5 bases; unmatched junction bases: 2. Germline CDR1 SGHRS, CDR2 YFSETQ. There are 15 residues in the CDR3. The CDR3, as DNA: TGCGCCAGCAGCTTGGGACAGGGAAATAATTCACCCCTCCACTTT. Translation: CASSLGQGNNSPLHF.

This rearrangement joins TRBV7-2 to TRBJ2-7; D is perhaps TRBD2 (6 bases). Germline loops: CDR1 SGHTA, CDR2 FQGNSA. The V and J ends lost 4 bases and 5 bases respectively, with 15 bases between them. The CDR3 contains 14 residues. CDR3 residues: CASSSGLREHEQYF. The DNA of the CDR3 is TGTGCCAGCAGCTCCGGATTACGGGAGCACGAGCAGTACTTC.

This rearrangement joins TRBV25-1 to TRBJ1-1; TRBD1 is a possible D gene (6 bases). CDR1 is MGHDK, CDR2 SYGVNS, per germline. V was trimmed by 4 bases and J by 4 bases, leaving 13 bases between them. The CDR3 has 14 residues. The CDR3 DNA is TGTGCCAGCAGTGCGTACAGGGAGGGCACTGAAGCTTTCTTT. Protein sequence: CASSAYREGTEAFF.

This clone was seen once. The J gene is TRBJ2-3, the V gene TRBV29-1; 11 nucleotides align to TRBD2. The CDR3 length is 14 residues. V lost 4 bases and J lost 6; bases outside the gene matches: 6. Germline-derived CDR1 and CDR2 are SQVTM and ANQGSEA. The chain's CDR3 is CSVVVAGGMDTQYF. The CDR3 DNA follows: TGCAGCGTTGTTGTAGCGGGAGGGATGGATACGCAGTATTTT.

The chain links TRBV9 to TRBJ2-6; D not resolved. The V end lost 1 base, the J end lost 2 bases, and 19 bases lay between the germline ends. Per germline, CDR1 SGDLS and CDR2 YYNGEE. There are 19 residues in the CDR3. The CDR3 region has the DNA TGTGCCAGCAGCGTAACCCTGTCCTGGGGAAGCCCTGGGGCCAACGTCCTGACTTTC. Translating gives CASSVTLSWGSPGANVLTF.

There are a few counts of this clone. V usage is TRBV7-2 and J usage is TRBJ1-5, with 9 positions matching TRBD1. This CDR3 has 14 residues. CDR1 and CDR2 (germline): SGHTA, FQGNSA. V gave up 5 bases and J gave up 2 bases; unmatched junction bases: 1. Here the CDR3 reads CASSRDRGNQPQHF. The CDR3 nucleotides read TGTGCCAGCAGCCGGGACAGGGGCAATCAGCCCCAGCATTTT.

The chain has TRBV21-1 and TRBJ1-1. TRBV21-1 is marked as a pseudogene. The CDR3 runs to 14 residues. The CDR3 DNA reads TGTGCCAGCAGCTCCCCGGACGGTCACACTGAAGCTTTCTTT. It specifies CASSSPDGHTEAFF.

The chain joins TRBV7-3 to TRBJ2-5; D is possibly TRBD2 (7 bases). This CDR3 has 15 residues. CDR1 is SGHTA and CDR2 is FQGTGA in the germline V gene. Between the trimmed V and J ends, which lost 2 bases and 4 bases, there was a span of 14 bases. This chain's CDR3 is CASSLAGASGETQYF. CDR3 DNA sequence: TGTGCCAGCAGCTTAGCGGGGGCGAGTGGAGAGACCCAGTACTTC.